This TCR beta chain was captured by sequencing in a study of PD-L1 blockade in urothelial cancer. Study-wide context: Males with bladder-origin urothelial cancer made up about 90% of the roughly 30 patients. Analyses used blood from 3 weeks (second dose) and 6 weeks after treatment start. Study-wide results and limits: Larger 3-week expansion of tumor-associated blood clones was seen in durable-benefit patients.

Comment on this clone: No antigen is known for it.

Clones were sequenced by immunoSEQ multiplex PCR, and TCRdb holds only the in-frame ones, with some missing. The sample has 70,000 or so clones, roughly 84% seen once. The clonotype comes from a man between 65 and 85 years old with urothelial cancer. The starting material was PBMCs, obtained around atezolizumab (anti-PD-L1) treatment.

Written as DNA, the CDR3 is TGTGCCAGCAGGGAGACAGGGAACTCCTACAATGAGCAGTTCTTC. Amino acids: CASRETGNSYNEQFF. The chain carries TRBV11-2 and TRBJ2-1; TRBD1 aligns across 7 bases. The CDR3 totals 15 residues. V dropped 6 bases and J dropped 0; count of bases not matched to a gene: 5. CDR1 is SGHAT, CDR2 FQNNGV, per germline.